The entry below gives a single T cell receptor beta chain sequence along with its context. Its antigen is undetermined. The data derive from a study of cytomegalovirus exposure and HLA in healthy donors. Overall study results and limits: Data from an earlier analysis indicated that most TCR beta V segments were productive either about 87% or about 30% of the time. In a later analysis, at a false discovery rate of 0.05, 15,000 to 20,000 TCR beta sequences were associated with HLA alleles. Specific recognition of CMV antigens was confirmed in vitro for three chains (all CMV-associated).

Germline-derived CDR1 and CDR2 are KGHSH and LQKENI. V dropped 2 bases and J dropped 7; count of bases not matched to a gene: 4. CDR3 length: 14 residues. The PCR ran on 60 Vbeta and 13 Jbeta primers. In the original processing: Later, an analysis found some 80 million unique TCR beta chains, and 8.5 million to 12 million of these were shared. The assay was immunoSEQ multiplex PCR, and TCRdb's table has in-frame clones only and misses some. The V and J calls and clone size are taken from that table; D and trimming were inferred from the DNA. The data hold 120,000 or so clones, with over 75% observed a single time.

The sample taken for sequencing was PBMCs. V is TRBV18 and J is TRBJ2-1, with 8 nucleotides matching TRBD1. The source of this sequence is a man between 18 and 29 years old in good health and CMV-seropositive. The CDR3: CASSPGQGGNEQFF. CDR3 nucleotides: TGTGCCAGCTCACCAGGACAGGGTGGGAATGAGCAGTTCTTC. Variable domain in full (rest from reference TRBV18 and TRBJ2-1): NAGVMQNPRHLVRRRGQEARLRCSPMKGHSHVYWYRQLPEEGLKFMVYLQKENIIDESGMPKERFSAEFPKEGPSILRIQQVVRGDSAAYFCASSPGQGGNEQFFGPGTRLTVL.